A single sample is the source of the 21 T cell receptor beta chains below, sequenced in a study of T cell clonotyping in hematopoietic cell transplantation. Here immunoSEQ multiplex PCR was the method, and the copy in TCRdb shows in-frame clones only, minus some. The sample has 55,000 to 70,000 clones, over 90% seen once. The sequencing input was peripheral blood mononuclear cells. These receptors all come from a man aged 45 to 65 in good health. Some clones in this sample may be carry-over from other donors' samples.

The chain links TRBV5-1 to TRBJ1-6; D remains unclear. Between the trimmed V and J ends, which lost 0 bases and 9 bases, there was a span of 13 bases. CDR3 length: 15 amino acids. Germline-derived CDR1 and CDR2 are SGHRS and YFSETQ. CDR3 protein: CASSLGNSESSPLHF. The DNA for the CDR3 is TGCGCCAGCAGCTTGGGGAACAGTGAAAGTTCACCCCTCCACTTT.

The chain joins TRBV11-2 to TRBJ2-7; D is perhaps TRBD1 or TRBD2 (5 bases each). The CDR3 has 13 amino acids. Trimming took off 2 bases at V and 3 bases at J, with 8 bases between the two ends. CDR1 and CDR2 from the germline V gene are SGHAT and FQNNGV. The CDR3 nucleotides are TGTGCCAGCAGCTTACGGGACGGCTACGAGCAGTACTTC. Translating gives CASSLRDGYEQYF.

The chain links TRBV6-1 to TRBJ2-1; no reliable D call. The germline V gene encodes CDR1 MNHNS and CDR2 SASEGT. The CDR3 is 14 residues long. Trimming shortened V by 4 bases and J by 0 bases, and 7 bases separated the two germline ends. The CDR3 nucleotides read TGTGCCAGCAGTGTGGAAAACTCCTACAATGAGCAGTTCTTC. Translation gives CASSVENSYNEQFF.

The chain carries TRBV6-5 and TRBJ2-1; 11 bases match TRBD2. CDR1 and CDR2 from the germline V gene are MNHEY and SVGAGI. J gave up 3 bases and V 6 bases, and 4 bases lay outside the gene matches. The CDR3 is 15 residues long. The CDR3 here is CASSPGTSGYNEQFF. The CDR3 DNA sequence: TGTGCCAGCAGCCCCGGGACTAGCGGCTACAATGAGCAGTTCTTC.

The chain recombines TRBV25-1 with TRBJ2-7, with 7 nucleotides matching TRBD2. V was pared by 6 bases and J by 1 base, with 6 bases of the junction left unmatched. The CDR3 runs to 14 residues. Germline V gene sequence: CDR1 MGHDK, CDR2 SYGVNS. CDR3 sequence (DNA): TGTGCCAGCAGGGGATCGGGACTATCCTACGAGCAGTACTTC. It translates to CASRGSGLSYEQYF.

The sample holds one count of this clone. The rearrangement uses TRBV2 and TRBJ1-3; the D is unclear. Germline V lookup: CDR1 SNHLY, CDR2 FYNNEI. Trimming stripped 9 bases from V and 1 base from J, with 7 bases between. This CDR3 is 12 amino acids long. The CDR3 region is CARWTSGNTIYF. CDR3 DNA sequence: TGTGCCAGATGGACGTCTGGAAACACCATATATTTT.

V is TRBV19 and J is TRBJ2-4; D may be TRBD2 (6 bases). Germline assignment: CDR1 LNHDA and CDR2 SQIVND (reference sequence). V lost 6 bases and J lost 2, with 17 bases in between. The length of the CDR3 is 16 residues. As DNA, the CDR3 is TGTGCCAGTAGCCTGGGGGGTGCTATAACCAAAAACATTCAGTACTTC. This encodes CASSLGGAITKNIQYF.

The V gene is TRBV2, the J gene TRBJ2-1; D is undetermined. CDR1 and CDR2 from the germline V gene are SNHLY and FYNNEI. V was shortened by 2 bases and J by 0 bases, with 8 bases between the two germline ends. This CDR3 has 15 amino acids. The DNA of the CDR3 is TGTGCCAGCAGTGAATCTACGAACTCCTACAATGAGCAGTTCTTC. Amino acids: CASSESTNSYNEQFF.

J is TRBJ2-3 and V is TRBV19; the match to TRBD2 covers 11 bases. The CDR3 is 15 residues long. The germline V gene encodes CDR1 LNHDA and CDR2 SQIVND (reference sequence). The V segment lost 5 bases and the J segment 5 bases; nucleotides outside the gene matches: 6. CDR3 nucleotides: TGTGCCAGTAGTCCCCTAGCGGGGGGTTTAGATACGCAGTATTTT. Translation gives CASSPLAGGLDTQYF.

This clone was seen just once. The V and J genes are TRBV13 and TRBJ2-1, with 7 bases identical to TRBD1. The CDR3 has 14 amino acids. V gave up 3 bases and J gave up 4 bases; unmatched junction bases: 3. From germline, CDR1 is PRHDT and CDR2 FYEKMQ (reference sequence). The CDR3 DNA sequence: TGTGCCAGCAGCTTGGGACAGATGTACAATGAGCAGTTCTTC. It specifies CASSLGQMYNEQFF.

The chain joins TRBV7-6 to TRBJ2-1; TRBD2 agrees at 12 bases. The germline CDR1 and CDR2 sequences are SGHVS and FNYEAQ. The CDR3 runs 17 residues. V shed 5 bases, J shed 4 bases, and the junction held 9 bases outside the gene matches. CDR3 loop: CASSTPRTSGKYNEQFF. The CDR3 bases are TGTGCCAGCAGCACACCTCGGACTAGCGGGAAATACAATGAGCAGTTCTTC.

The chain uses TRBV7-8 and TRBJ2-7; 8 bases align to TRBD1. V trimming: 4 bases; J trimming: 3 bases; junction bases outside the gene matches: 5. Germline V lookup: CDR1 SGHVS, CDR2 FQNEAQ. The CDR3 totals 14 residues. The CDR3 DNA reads TGTGCCAGCAGCTCAGACAGGGGTCACTACGAGCAGTACTTC. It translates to CASSSDRGHYEQYF.

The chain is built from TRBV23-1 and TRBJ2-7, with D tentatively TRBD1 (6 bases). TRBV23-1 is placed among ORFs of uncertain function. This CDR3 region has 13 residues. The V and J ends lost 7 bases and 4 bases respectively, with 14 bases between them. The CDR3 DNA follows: TGCGCCAGCACCCGGACAGACCTATACGAGCAGTACTTC. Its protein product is CASTRTDLYEQYF.

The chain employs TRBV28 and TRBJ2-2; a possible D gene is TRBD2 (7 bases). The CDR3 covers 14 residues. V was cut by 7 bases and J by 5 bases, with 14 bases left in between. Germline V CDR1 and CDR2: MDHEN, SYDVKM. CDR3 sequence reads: CASIAGALTGELFF. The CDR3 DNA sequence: TGTGCCAGCATCGCGGGGGCGCTAACCGGGGAGCTGTTTTTT.

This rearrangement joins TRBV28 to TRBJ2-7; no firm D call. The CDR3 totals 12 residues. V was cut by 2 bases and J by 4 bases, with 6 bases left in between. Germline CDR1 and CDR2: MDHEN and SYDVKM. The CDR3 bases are TGTGCCAGCAGTTTACGGTTTTACGAGCAGTACTTC. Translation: CASSLRFYEQYF.

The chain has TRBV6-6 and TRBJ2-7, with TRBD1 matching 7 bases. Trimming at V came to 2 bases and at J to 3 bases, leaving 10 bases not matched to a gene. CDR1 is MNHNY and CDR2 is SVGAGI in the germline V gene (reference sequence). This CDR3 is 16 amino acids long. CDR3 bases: TGTGCCAGCAGTTACCCCCGAGGGGGACAGTACTACGAGCAGTACTTC. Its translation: CASSYPRGGQYYEQYF.

The CDR3 protein is CASSNPSVGETQYF. DNA for the CDR3: TGTGCCAGCAGCAACCCTAGCGTTGGAGAGACCCAGTACTTC. This rearrangement joins TRBV5-6 to TRBJ2-5; tentatively, D is TRBD2 (6 bases). Trimming stripped 4 bases from V and 4 bases from J, with 14 bases between. CDR3 length equals 14 residues. Germline V gene sequence: CDR1 SGHDT, CDR2 YYEEEE.

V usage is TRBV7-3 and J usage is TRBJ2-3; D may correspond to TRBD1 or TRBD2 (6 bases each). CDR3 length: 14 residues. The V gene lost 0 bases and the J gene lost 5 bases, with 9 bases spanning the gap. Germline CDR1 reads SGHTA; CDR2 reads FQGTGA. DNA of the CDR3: TGTGCCAGCAGCTTAACGGGGGGCGGAGATACGCAGTATTTT. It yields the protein CASSLTGGGDTQYF.

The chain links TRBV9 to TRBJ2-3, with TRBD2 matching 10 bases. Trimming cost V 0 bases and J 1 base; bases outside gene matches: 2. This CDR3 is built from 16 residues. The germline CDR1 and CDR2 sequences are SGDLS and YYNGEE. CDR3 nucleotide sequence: TGTGCCAGCAGCGTAGTGGGGACTAGCGGCACAGATACGCAGTATTTT. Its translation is CASSVVGTSGTDTQYF.

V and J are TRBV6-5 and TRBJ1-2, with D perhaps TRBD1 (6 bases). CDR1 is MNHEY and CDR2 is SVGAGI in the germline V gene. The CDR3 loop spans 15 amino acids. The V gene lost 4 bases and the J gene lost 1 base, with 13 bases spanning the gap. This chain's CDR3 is CASSWDGGRNYGYTF. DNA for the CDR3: TGTGCCAGCAGTTGGGACGGGGGCCGTAACTATGGCTACACCTTC.

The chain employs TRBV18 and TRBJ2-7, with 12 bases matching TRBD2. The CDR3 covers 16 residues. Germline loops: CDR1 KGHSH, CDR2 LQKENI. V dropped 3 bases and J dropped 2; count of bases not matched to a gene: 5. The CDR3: CASSPIPSGGAYEQYF. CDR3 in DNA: TGTGCCAGCTCACCCATCCCTAGCGGGGGGGCCTACGAGCAGTACTTC.